This passage covers 27 T cell receptor beta chains from one sample sequenced in a study of graft-versus-host responses after intestinal transplantation. The protocol was immunoSEQ multiplex PCR, while the TCRdb copy is restricted to in-frame clones and leaves out a portion. The sample lists roughly 85,000 clones, approximately 89% occurring once. Their antigens are not known. The sequencing used unstimulated CD8+ T cells sorted from spleen or lymph node cells, collected before transplant. All receptors derive from a human donor who was the organ donor for an intestinal transplant.

This chain uses TRBV6-5 with TRBJ1-5; D gene uncertain. V was shortened by 5 bases and J by 1 base, with 9 bases between the two germline ends. This CDR3 has 14 amino acids. Germline V gene data show CDR1 as MNHEY and CDR2 as SVGAGI. The CDR3 protein is CASSIGLSNQPQHF. CDR3 sequence (DNA): TGTGCCAGCAGTATAGGGTTAAGCAATCAGCCCCAGCATTTT.

The chain is built from TRBV6-4 and TRBJ1-6; D remains unclear. Germline-derived CDR1 and CDR2 are MRHNA and SNTAGT. The CDR3 totals 15 residues. V was trimmed by 3 bases and J by 4 bases, leaving 10 bases between them. DNA for the CDR3: TGTGCCAGCAGTGATAGGCAGGTATATAATTCACCCCTCCACTTT. It is translated as CASSDRQVYNSPLHF.

The genes are TRBV27 and TRBJ1-2, with TRBD1 identical over 8 bases. Germline values: CDR1 MNHEY, CDR2 SMNVEV (reference sequence). The CDR3 length is 16 residues. V was pared by 4 bases and J by 8 bases, with 15 bases of the junction left unmatched. In nucleotides, the CDR3 is TGTGCCAGCAGTTACTGGGGTGCGGGACAGGCAGGCGGCTACACCTTC. It is translated as CASSYWGAGQAGGYTF.

The J gene is TRBJ2-7, the V gene TRBV5-1; the D gene is possibly TRBD1 (6 bases). Germline V gene data show CDR1 as SGHRS and CDR2 as YFSETQ. The CDR3 runs 13 residues. Trimming removed 4 bases at V and 3 bases at J, with 11 bases between. Here the CDR3 DNA reads TGCGCCAGCAGCGGGGACATAATCTACGAGCAGTACTTC. Protein sequence: CASSGDIIYEQYF.

V is TRBV15 and J is TRBJ2-7; 13 bases are shared with TRBD2. Trimming at V came to 9 bases and at J to 2 bases, leaving 1 base not matched to a gene. Germline CDR1 LNHNV, CDR2 YYDKDF (reference sequence). The CDR3 length is 13 residues. The CDR3 bases are TGTGCCACAGGGACTAGCGGGACCTACGAGCAGTACTTC. Translation: CATGTSGTYEQYF.

Concerning this clone: The junction shows a germline mismatch at one end, possibly a read error. The J gene is TRBJ1-2, the V gene TRBV7-6; TRBD1 is a possible D gene (6 bases). Germline V lookup: CDR1 SGHVS, CDR2 FNYEAQ. The CDR3 is 14 amino acids. This CDR3 is CASSLDTGIFGYTF. The CDR3 DNA is TGTGCCAGCAGTTTAGATACAGGGATCTTTGGCTACACCTTC.

The chain uses TRBV15 and TRBJ2-3, with TRBD2 as a possible D gene (6 bases). The germline V gene has CDR1 LNHNV and CDR2 YYDKDF (reference sequence). The V end lost 5 bases, the J end lost 2 bases, and 14 bases lay between the germline ends. The CDR3 covers 15 residues. CDR3 region: CATSGRDSFTDTQYF. Written as DNA, the CDR3 is TGTGCCACCAGCGGCCGGGACTCGTTCACAGATACGCAGTATTTT.

The V call is TRBV4-1, the J call TRBJ2-7; maybe TRBD1 (5 bases). This CDR3 region has 14 residues. Germline CDR1 and CDR2: MGHRA and YSYEKL. Trimming took off 3 bases at V and 3 bases at J, with 12 bases between the two ends. CDR3 in amino acids: CASSHRELGYEQYF. The DNA of the CDR3 is TGCGCCAGCAGCCACAGGGAATTGGGCTACGAGCAGTACTTC.

The V gene is TRBV5-1, the J gene TRBJ2-7, with TRBD2 matching over 10 bases. The germline CDR1 and CDR2 sequences are SGHRS and YFSETQ. This CDR3 is built from 13 residues. V lost 0 bases and J lost 7; bases outside the gene matches: 1. As DNA, the CDR3 is TGCGCCAGCAGCTTGGCTAGCGGGAGTGAGCAGTACTTC. Encoded protein: CASSLASGSEQYF.

The V call is TRBV6-1, the J call TRBJ2-1; 10 bases are a match to TRBD1. Losses at the gene ends were 8 bases for V and 9 bases for J; bases not matched to a gene: 7. The CDR3 covers 13 residues. Germline V gene sequence: CDR1 MNHNS, CDR2 SASEGT. The CDR3 region has the DNA TGTGCCAGCCCGGGACAGGGGATGTTTGAGCAGTTCTTC. Translated, it gives CASPGQGMFEQFF.

The V gene is TRBV5-1, the J gene TRBJ2-5; D unresolved. Germline V gene lookup returns CDR1 SGHRS and CDR2 YFSETQ. This CDR3 is built from 13 residues. Trimming stripped 4 bases from V and 2 bases from J, with 9 bases between. CDR3 in DNA: TGCGCCAGCAGCCTCGGGTCTCAAGAGACCCAGTACTTC. Encoded protein: CASSLGSQETQYF.

The DNA of the CDR3 is TGTGCCAGCAGCTCGAACACCGGGGAGCTGTTTTTT. Translation: CASSSNTGELFF. The chain couples TRBV7-6 to TRBJ2-2; D remains ambiguous. Trimming pared 4 bases from V and 0 bases from J, leaving 0 bases between. Germline assignment: CDR1 SGHVS and CDR2 FNYEAQ. This CDR3 region has 12 residues. The full variable domain, its missing parts supplied by reference TRBV7-6 and TRBJ2-2, is GAGVSQSPRYKVTKRGQDVALRCDPISGHVSLYWYRQALGQGPEFLTYFNYEAQQDKSGLPNDRFSAERPEGSISTLTIQRTEQRDSAMYRCASSSNTGELFFGEGSRLTVL.

The rearrangement links TRBV28 to TRBJ1-5; D possibly corresponds to TRBD1 (5 bases). CDR1 MDHEN and CDR2 SYDVKM come from the germline V gene. The CDR3 length is 16 residues. The V and J ends lost 1 base and 5 bases respectively, with 15 bases between them. For the CDR3, the DNA is TGTGCCAGCAGTTTATTCACCTGGGGCGGCCATCAGCCCCAGCATTTT. Amino acid sequence: CASSLFTWGGHQPQHF.

The chain carries TRBV7-9 and TRBJ2-2, with a possible D match to TRBD1 (6 bases). This CDR3 has 16 residues. CDR1 and CDR2 (germline): SEHNR, FQNEAQ (reference sequence). V was trimmed by 4 bases and J by 4 bases, leaving 16 bases between them. The CDR3 coding sequence is TGTGCCAGCAGCTCAGATAAGGACAGAAGCACCGGGGAGCTGTTTTTT. It yields the protein CASSSDKDRSTGELFF.

In the case of this clone: A much larger clonotype is one base distant, so this may be a read error. Other nucleotide sequences from this sample produce the same CDR3. This chain uses TRBV6-6 with TRBJ2-7, with D perhaps TRBD2 (5 bases). The CDR3 extends over 14 amino acids. Germline V gives CDR1 MNHNY, CDR2 SVGAGI (reference sequence). Trimming left V 2 bases short and J 3 bases short, with 11 bases between. DNA for the CDR3: TGTGCCAGCAGTTACGGCGGCGGAGGCTACGAGCAGTACTTC. It encodes CASSYGGGGYEQYF.

The chain uses TRBV6-5 and TRBJ1-2; 8 bases align to TRBD1. Per germline, CDR1 MNHEY and CDR2 SVGAGI. Trimming cost V 6 bases and J 5 bases; bases outside gene matches: 8. The CDR3 runs to 14 residues. As DNA, the CDR3 is TGTGCCAGCAGGGAACCCGGGACAGGATATGGCTACACCTTC. Protein product: CASREPGTGYGYTF.

The chain employs TRBV9 and TRBJ2-1; D possibly corresponds to TRBD1 (6 bases). V lost 3 bases and J 5 bases, leaving 27 bases between the germline ends. The CDR3 is made up of 19 amino acids. The germline V gene has CDR1 SGDLS and CDR2 YYNGEE. This CDR3 reads CASSEPRSGVGSEDNEQFF. The CDR3 DNA sequence: TGTGCCAGCAGCGAACCGAGGTCAGGGGTCGGTTCAGAGGACAATGAGCAGTTCTTC.

J is TRBJ2-5 and V is TRBV5-5, with D possibly matching TRBD1 (6 bases). The CDR3 has 15 residues. V was cut by 0 bases and J by 5 bases, with 14 bases left in between. The germline CDR1 and CDR2 sequences are SGHKS and YYEKEE (reference sequence). The CDR3 DNA reads TGTGCCAGCAGCTTGGCCTGGGGGCTGGGGGAGACCCAGTACTTC. It specifies CASSLAWGLGETQYF. Combining the CDR3 with reference TRBV5-5 and TRBJ2-5 gives the whole variable domain DAGVTQSPTHLIKTRGQQVTLRCSPISGHKSVSWYQQVLGQGPQFIFQYYEKEERGRGNFPDRFSARQFPNYSSELNVNALLLGDSALYLCASSLAWGLGETQYFGPGTRLLVL.

The rearrangement joins TRBV11-2 to TRBJ1-4; D possibly corresponds to TRBD1 (6 bases). This CDR3 comprises 14 residues. The germline CDR1 and CDR2 sequences are SGHAT and FQNNGV. The ends were cut back, 6 bases at V and 8 bases at J, with 16 bases in the middle. CDR3 sequence (DNA): TGTGCCAGCAGTGTAGGGGGGTTTGGGGAAAAACTGTTTTTT. This translates into CASSVGGFGEKLFF. Supplemented by reference TRBV11-2 and TRBJ1-4, the full variable domain reads EAGVAQSPRYKIIEKRQSVAFWCNPISGHATLYWYQQILGQGPKLLIQFQNNGVVDDSQLPKDRFSAERLKGVDSTLKIQPAKLEDSAVYLCASSVGGFGEKLFFGSGTQLSVL.

The CDR3 loop is CASSQDPVGLAGGPYEQYF. CDR3 DNA: TGTGCCAGCAGCCAAGATCCCGTTGGGCTAGCGGGAGGGCCCTACGAGCAGTACTTC. This rearrangement joins TRBV4-2 to TRBJ2-7; TRBD2 aligns across 12 bases. The ends lost 0 bases at V and 2 bases at J; junction bases unmatched: 11. Germline assignment: CDR1 LGHNA and CDR2 YNFKEQ. The CDR3 is 19 residues long.

This rearrangement joins TRBV2 to TRBJ2-7; 11 nucleotides line up with TRBD2. Germline V CDR1 and CDR2: SNHLY, FYNNEI. This CDR3 is 16 amino acids long. Trimming at V came to 5 bases and at J to 4 bases, leaving 10 bases not matched to a gene. CDR3 residues: CASSQGQIAGGYEQYF. CDR3 bases: TGTGCCAGCAGTCAAGGACAGATAGCGGGAGGGTACGAGCAGTACTTC. The full variable domain, rest sourced from reference TRBV2 and TRBJ2-7, is EPEVTQTPSHQVTQMGQEVILRCVPISNHLYFYWYRQILGQKVEFLVSFYNNEISEKSEIFDDQFSVERPDGSNFTLKIRSTKLEDSAMYFCASSQGQIAGGYEQYFGPGTRLTVT.

The chain combines TRBV6-1 with TRBJ1-1; no clear D gene. Trimming took off 1 base at V and 0 bases at J, with 6 bases between the two ends. The CDR3 totals 14 residues. Germline V CDR1 and CDR2: MNHNS, SASEGT. In nucleotides, the CDR3 is TGTGCCAGCAGTGAAGGTAGAATGAACACTGAAGCTTTCTTT. Residues: CASSEGRMNTEAFF.

CDR3 sequence (DNA): TGCGCCAGCAGTGTGGCGGGAGATGGGACAGATACGCAGTATTTT. Translation gives CASSVAGDGTDTQYF. The rearrangement joins TRBV10-1 to TRBJ2-3, with 7 bases identical to TRBD2. Looked up from germline, CDR1 is WNHNN and CDR2 is SYGVQD (reference sequence). The CDR3 covers 15 residues. V dropped 4 bases and J dropped 3; count of bases not matched to a gene: 7.

J is TRBJ2-1 and V is TRBV11-3; tentatively, D is TRBD1 (6 bases). V was cut by 4 bases and J by 10 bases, with 14 bases left in between. There are 13 residues in the CDR3. Looked up from germline, CDR1 is SGHNT and CDR2 is YENEEA. The CDR3 sequence: CASSSVGAREQFF. The DNA of the CDR3 is TGTGCCAGCAGCTCCGTGGGGGCCCGGGAGCAGTTCTTC.

This rearrangement joins TRBV5-1 to TRBJ1-1; D may be TRBD1 (6 bases). Trimming pared 0 bases from V and 1 base from J, leaving 10 bases between. The CDR3 is 15 amino acids. CDR1 and CDR2 from the germline V gene are SGHRS and YFSETQ. As DNA, the CDR3 is TGCGCCAGCAGCTTGGGTGACAGGCGGAACACTGAAGCTTTCTTT. Amino acids: CASSLGDRRNTEAFF.

The genes are TRBV5-1 and TRBJ2-2, with 10 nucleotides matching TRBD2. The CDR3 contains 16 residues. V dropped 2 bases and J dropped 3; count of bases not matched to a gene: 4. The germline V gene has CDR1 SGHRS and CDR2 YFSETQ. For the CDR3, the DNA is TGCGCCAGCAGCTTTCGTGGACTAGCGGACACCGGGGAGCTGTTTTTT. It codes for CASSFRGLADTGELFF. Combining the CDR3 with reference TRBV5-1 and TRBJ2-2 gives the whole variable domain KAGVTQTPRYLIKTRGQQVTLSCSPISGHRSVSWYQQTPGQGLQFLFEYFSETQRNKGNFPGRFSGRQFSNSRSEMNVSTLELGDSALYLCASSFRGLADTGELFFGEGSRLTVL.

The chain links TRBV2 to TRBJ2-1; D is undetermined. Germline V gene sequence: CDR1 SNHLY, CDR2 FYNNEI. CDR3 size: 14 residues. Trimming stripped 7 bases from V and 6 bases from J, with 16 bases between. The CDR3 DNA reads TGTGCCAGCACGAGGAGATTTACCGGCAATGAGCAGTTCTTC. The encoded protein is CASTRRFTGNEQFF. Based on the CDR3 plus reference TRBV2 and TRBJ2-1, the full variable domain is EPEVTQTPSHQVTQMGQEVILRCVPISNHLYFYWYRQILGQKVEFLVSFYNNEISEKSEIFDDQFSVERPDGSNFTLKIRSTKLEDSAMYFCASTRRFTGNEQFFGPGTRLTVL.